The clone carrying this T cell receptor (beta chain) was detected a few times. What it binds is not known. A junction boundary mismatches the germline segment, possibly from a read error. This CDR3 contains 10 residues. CDR1 and CDR2 (germline): MNHEY, SVGAGI. Using unique molecular identifiers, the investigators prepared the TCRbeta library. MiXCR, applied by TCRdb to the PCR reads, yields one record per CDR3 protein. The sample includes fewer than 1 million distinct CDR3 sequences, 15% to 20% of them seen just once. This sample was included in a study of T-cell reconstitution after alpha-beta-depleted transplantation in children. Findings of the study overall: High day-60 TCRbeta diversity in some patients came from surviving recipient T cells and thymic progenitors. Once a year had passed after transplant, T-cell counts and diversity came mostly from newly produced T cells.

The clonotype comes from a male patient younger than 18 who had a stem cell transplant for acute lymphoblastic leukemia, so the T cells may come from the graft donor. The specimen comprised PBMCs, mostly from graft donor cells, sampled 360 days after TCRalphabeta/CD19-depleted stem cell transplant. The chain is built from TRBV6-5 and TRBJ1-6; D not certain. DNA of the CDR3: TGTGCCAGCAGTAATTCGCCCCTCCACTTT. Residues: CASSNSPLHF.